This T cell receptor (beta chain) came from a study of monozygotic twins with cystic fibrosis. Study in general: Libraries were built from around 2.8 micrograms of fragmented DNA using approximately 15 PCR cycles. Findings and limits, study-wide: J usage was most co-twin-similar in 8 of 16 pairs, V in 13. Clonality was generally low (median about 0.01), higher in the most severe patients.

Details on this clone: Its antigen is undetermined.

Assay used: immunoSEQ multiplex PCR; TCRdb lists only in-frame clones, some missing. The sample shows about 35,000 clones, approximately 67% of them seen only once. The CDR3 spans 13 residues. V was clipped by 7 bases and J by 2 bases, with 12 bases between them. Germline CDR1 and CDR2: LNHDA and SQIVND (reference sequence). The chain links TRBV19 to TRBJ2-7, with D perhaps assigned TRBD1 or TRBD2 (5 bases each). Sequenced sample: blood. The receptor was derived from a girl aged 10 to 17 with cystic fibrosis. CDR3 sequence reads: CASTPEGTYEQYF. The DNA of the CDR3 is TGTGCCAGTACCCCAGAGGGGACCTACGAGCAGTACTTC.